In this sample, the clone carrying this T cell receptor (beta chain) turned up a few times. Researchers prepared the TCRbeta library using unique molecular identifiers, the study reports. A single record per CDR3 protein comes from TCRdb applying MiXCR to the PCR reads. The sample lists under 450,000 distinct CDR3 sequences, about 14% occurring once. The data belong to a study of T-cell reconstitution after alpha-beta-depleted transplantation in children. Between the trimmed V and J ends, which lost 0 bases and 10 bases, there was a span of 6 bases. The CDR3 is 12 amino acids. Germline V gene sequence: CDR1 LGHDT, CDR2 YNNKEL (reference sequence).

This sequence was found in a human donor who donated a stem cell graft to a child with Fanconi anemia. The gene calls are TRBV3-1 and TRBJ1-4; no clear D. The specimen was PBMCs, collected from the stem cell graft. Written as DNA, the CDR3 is TGTGCCAGCAGCCAAGAACGTGGAAAACTGTTTTTT. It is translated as CASSQERGKLFF.